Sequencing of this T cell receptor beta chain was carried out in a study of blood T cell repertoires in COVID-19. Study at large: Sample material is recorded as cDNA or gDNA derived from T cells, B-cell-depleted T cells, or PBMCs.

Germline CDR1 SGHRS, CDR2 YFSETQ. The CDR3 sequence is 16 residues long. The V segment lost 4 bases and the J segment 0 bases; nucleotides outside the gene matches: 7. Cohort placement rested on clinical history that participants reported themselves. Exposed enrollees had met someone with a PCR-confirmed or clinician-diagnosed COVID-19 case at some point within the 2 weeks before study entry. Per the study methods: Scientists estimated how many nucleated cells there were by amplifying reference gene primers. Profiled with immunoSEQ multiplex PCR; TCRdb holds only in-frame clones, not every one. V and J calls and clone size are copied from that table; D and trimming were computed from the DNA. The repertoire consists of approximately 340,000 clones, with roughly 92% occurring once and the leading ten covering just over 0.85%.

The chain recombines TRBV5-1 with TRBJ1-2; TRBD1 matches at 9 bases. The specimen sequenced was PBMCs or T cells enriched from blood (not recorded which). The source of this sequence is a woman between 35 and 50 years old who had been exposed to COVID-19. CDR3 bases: TGCGCCAGCAGCAGGACAGGGGAGGTGTCTAACTATGGCTACACCTTC. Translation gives CASSRTGEVSNYGYTF.